This paragraph reports one TCR beta chain. The antigen remains unidentified. This entry belongs to a study of naive and memory T cell subsets. Study-wide points: Naive repertoires, especially CD8, held a few larger clonotypes, possibly memory cells re-expressing CD45RA.

The CDR3 consists of 17 residues. The beta constant-region primer was an equimolar mix of two oligonucleotides covering TRBC1 and TRBC2. Nested alpha and beta constant-region primers with the SP2 primer drove four PCR rounds on ligated cDNA. A 12-nucleotide UMI and the SP2 primer were added to the cDNA 3' end by oligonucleotide ligation. In TCRdb, the UMI-ligation and nested PCR reads were re-called with MiXCR into one record per CDR3 protein. The table has about 160,000 distinct CDR3 sequences, about 23% seen once; the top ten hold 0.11%. V gene TRBV21-1 combines with J gene TRBJ2-1; the table's TRBD2 call for D was not verified on the DNA. TRBV21-1 is a pseudogene. The TCR sequence derives from a human donor in good health. The sequenced sample was naive CD4+ T cells from blood. The CDR3 DNA is TGTGCCAGCAGCAAAGATTCTCAGCGGGAGAGATACAATGAGCAGTCCTTC. Translating gives CASSKDSQRERYNEQSF.